The 9 T cell receptor beta chains below were found in one sample sequenced in a study of technical replicates of blood from a handful of donors. TCRdb keeps only in-frame clones here, not all; method: immunoSEQ multiplex PCR. The profile shows about 70,000 clones, almost 95% of them singletons. The sample consisted of T cells isolated from PBMCs. The receptors here all came from a human donor in good health.

The chain carries TRBV5-1 and TRBJ2-1, with D perhaps TRBD1 (6 bases). V shed 7 bases and J shed 0 bases, with 11 bases lying between them. The CDR3 has 14 amino acids. Per germline, CDR1 SGHRS and CDR2 YFSETQ. CDR3: CASRTGISYNEQFF. CDR3 DNA: TGCGCCAGCCGCACAGGGATCTCCTACAATGAGCAGTTCTTC.

The rearrangement uses TRBV9 and TRBJ2-5; D is perhaps TRBD2 (6 bases). The CDR3 has 14 residues. Trimming pared 0 bases from V and 5 bases from J, leaving 11 bases between. The germline V gene encodes CDR1 SGDLS and CDR2 YYNGEE. The CDR3 DNA follows: TGTGCCAGCAGCGTAGGCGGGATCGTGGAGACCCAGTACTTC. It encodes CASSVGGIVETQYF.

The V call is TRBV5-5, the J call TRBJ1-1; TRBD1 might be the D (5 bases). Germline CDR1 and CDR2: SGHKS and YYEKEE (reference sequence). The CDR3 is 16 residues long. With 2 bases removed from V and 0 bases from J, the gap between germline ends came to 14 bases. The CDR3 nucleotides are TGTGCCAGCAGCTTTCCCCCTCAGGGAATGAACACTGAAGCTTTCTTT. Its translation is CASSFPPQGMNTEAFF.

V usage is TRBV6-5 and J usage is TRBJ2-7; possible D gene TRBD1, 5 bases. Germline lookup yields CDR1 MNHEY and CDR2 SVGAGI. This CDR3 comprises 13 residues. With 6 bases removed from V and 7 bases from J, the gap between germline ends came to 16 bases. CDR3 coding DNA: TGTGCCAGCAGACAGACAGCCAAGGGAGAGCAGTACTTC. Translated: CASRQTAKGEQYF.

This chain connects TRBV13 to TRBJ1-3; TRBD1 agrees at 11 bases. Germline V lookup: CDR1 PRHDT, CDR2 FYEKMQ (reference sequence). CDR3 length: 19 amino acids. The J segment lost 4 bases and the V segment lost 4 bases, leaving 15 bases of the junction unmatched. CDR3 protein: CASSSSSWGQGERGNTIYF. The DNA of the CDR3 is TGTGCCAGCAGCTCTTCAAGTTGGGGACAGGGGGAGAGAGGAAACACCATATATTTT.

V and J are TRBV28 and TRBJ1-2; D not certain. V was cut by 8 bases and J by 8 bases, with 15 bases left in between. The germline gives CDR1 MDHEN, CDR2 SYDVKM. CDR3 length: 12 residues. The DNA for the CDR3 is TGTGCCAGCCACCCTCCAGGTGGGGGCTACACCTTC. Protein product: CASHPPGGGYTF.

The rearrangement links TRBV12-5 to TRBJ1-5, with no clear D. This CDR3 has 12 amino acids. Germline V gene sequence: CDR1 LGHNT, CDR2 FRNRAP. V was pared by 1 base and J by 7 bases, with 5 bases between. DNA of the CDR3: TGTGCTAGTGGTTTGGGCGAGCAGCCCCAGCATTTT. Amino acids: CASGLGEQPQHF.

V gene TRBV28 combines with J gene TRBJ1-5; the D is unclear. The length of the CDR3 is 12 residues. Germline V gene lookup returns CDR1 MDHEN and CDR2 SYDVKM. V was cut by 6 bases and J by 5 bases, with 8 bases left in between. For the CDR3, the DNA is TGTGCCAGCAGACGGTATGATCAGCCCCAGCATTTT. Translating it yields CASRRYDQPQHF.

The chain is built from TRBV14 and TRBJ1-2; D is unclear. The germline gives CDR1 SGHDN, CDR2 FVKESK. The CDR3 extends over 16 amino acids. The V gene lost 3 bases and the J gene lost 1 base, with 15 bases spanning the gap. The CDR3 protein is CASSQPGGFLNYGYTF. CDR3 nucleotide sequence: TGTGCCAGCAGCCAGCCAGGAGGCTTTCTTAACTATGGCTACACCTTC.